Listed here is a single TCR beta chain. What it binds is unknown. The data originate from a study of T-cell memory formation after mild COVID-19. Findings and limits, study-wide: Among clones contracting day 15 to 85, CD4/CD8 was balanced, whereas later expanders leaned CD4+.

Germline V gives CDR1 SGHTA, CDR2 FQGNSA. Unmatched junction bases numbered 12, after V lost 5 bases and J lost 5 bases. The CDR3 length is 16 residues. TCRdb independently ran MiXCR on the 5' RACE reads; one entry per CDR3 protein. The sample records about 470,000 distinct CDR3 sequences, roughly 18% being singletons. Sequenced input: PBMCs or a T cell subset sorted from them (not recorded which). The chain has TRBV7-2 and TRBJ1-3; 7 bases fit TRBD1. The receptor's source is an adult woman who had mild COVID-19 (a few samples of this study predate the infection). Cell type and time point are not known. The CDR3 DNA reads TGTGCCAGCAGCCTACCCCCGGGACAGCTCCGAAACACCATATATTTT. It encodes CASSLPPGQLRNTIYF. The full variable domain, rest sourced from reference TRBV7-2 and TRBJ1-3, is GAGVSQSPSNKVTEKGKDVELRCDPISGHTALYWYRQSLGQGLEFLIYFQGNSAPDKSGLPSDRFSAERTGGSVSTLTIQRTQQEDSAVYLCASSLPPGQLRNTIYFGEGSWLTVV.